This TCR beta chain was captured in a study of shared clonotypes between healthy human individuals. Trimming cost V 3 bases and J 6 bases; bases outside gene matches: 4. The CDR3 totals 15 residues. Looked up from germline, CDR1 is SNHLY and CDR2 is FYNNEI. Assay: immunoSEQ multiplex PCR; the TCRdb copy retains only in-frame clones and omits some. The data show about 980,000 clones, over 75% seen once. The chain employs TRBV2 and TRBJ2-1, with 11 nucleotides matching TRBD2. This sequence was found in a man aged 18 to 29 in good health. The material sequenced was memory CD4+ T cells sorted from blood. Subset: CD45RA-negative fraction. The CDR3 loop reads CASSENSGGANEQFF. Written as DNA, the CDR3 is TGTGCCAGCAGTGAGAATAGCGGGGGGGCCAATGAGCAGTTCTTC.